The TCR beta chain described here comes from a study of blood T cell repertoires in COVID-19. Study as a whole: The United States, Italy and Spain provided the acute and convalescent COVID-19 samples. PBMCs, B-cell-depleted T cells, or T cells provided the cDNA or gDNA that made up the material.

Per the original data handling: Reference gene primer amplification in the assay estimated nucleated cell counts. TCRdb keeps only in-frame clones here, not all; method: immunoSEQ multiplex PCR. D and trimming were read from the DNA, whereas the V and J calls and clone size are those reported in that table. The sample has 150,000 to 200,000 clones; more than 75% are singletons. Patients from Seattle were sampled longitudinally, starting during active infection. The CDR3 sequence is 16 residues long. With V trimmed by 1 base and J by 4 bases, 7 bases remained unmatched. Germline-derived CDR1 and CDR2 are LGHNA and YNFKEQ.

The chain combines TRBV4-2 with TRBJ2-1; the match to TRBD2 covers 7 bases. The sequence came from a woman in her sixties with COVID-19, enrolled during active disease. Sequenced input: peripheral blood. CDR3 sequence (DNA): TGTGCCAGCAGCCAAGGGGCAGCGGGATTGTACAATGAGCAGTTCTTC. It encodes CASSQGAAGLYNEQFF.